Below are 27 T cell receptor beta chains sequenced from a single sample in a study of breast tumors, draining lymph nodes, adjacent tissues. One entry per CDR3 protein, called by TCRdb with MiXCR from the multiplex PCR reads. The data show 160,000 or so distinct CDR3 sequences, more than 25% seen once. Axillary draining lymph nodes of breast cancer patients supplied the node samples. The sample was axillary lymph node tissue. These receptors were taken from a female donor with breast cancer. Some clones in this sample may be carry-over from other donors' samples.

This clonotype has at least ten counts. The rearrangement joins TRBV19 to TRBJ2-5; TRBD2 agrees at 7 bases. Germline V lookup: CDR1 LNHDA, CDR2 SQIVND (reference sequence). The length of the CDR3 is 14 residues. J lost 6 bases, V lost 3 bases, and 7 bases had no gene match. CDR3 sequence (DNA): TGTGCCAGTAGTATTGGGGGAGGGGAGAAGACCCAGTACTTC. It translates to CASSIGGGEKTQYF.

Only a few counts were recorded for this clonotype. This CDR3 fails to terminate in the conserved phenylalanine or tryptophan, so it likely reflects a read error. The limits of the CDR3 on the DNA are not certain, so only TCRdb's listed CDR3 is given. The chain is built from TRBV2 and TRBJ1-4. The germline gives CDR1 SNHLY, CDR2 FYNNEI. The CDR3 adds up to 16 amino acids, both ends counted. This chain's CDR3 is CASIVGQSATNEKLLL.

This clonotype has at least ten counts. The genes are TRBV3-1 and TRBJ2-1; 7 bases align to TRBD2. Trimming cost V 6 bases and J 6 bases; bases outside gene matches: 2. The length of the CDR3 is 12 residues. Germline CDR1 LGHDT, CDR2 YNNKEL (reference sequence). CDR3 sequence: CASSRTSNEQFF. The CDR3 region has the DNA TGTGCCAGCAGTCGGACTAGCAATGAGCAGTTCTTC.

Regarding this clonotype: The missing conserved phenylalanine or tryptophan at the end of this CDR3 makes a read error likely. The DNA is left out, because the CDR3 cannot be placed on it with certainty; the CDR3 is given as TCRdb lists it. The chain links TRBV11-3 to TRBJ1-4. Germline assignment: CDR1 SGHNT and CDR2 YENEEA. With termini counted, the CDR3 has 8 amino acids. CDR3 sequence reads: CASSLGEG.

This clonotype was observed at least ten times. The chain joins TRBV9 to TRBJ2-1, with 8 bases identical to TRBD2. Germline values: CDR1 SGDLS, CDR2 YYNGEE. Trimming at V came to 3 bases and at J to 8 bases, leaving 13 bases not matched to a gene. CDR3 length: 16 amino acids. CDR3 sequence: CASSESGSGVSHEQFF. CDR3 in DNA: TGTGCCAGCAGCGAAAGTGGTAGCGGGGTTAGTCATGAGCAGTTCTTC.

In the case of this clonotype: It may be a read error: a sequence one base away is much more abundant. The chain combines TRBV30 with TRBJ2-1, with D uncertain. CDR3 length: 9 amino acids. Germline V gene lookup returns CDR1 GTSNPN and CDR2 SVGIG (reference sequence). The DNA for the CDR3 is TGTGCCTGGAACCCCCCCCCGTCCTTC. It specifies CAWNPPPSF.

This clonotype came up many times. V and J are TRBV20-1 and TRBJ2-1, with 7 bases identical to TRBD1. The trim removed 4 bases at V and 3 bases at J, leaving 9 bases unmatched. This CDR3 has 15 residues. Germline V gene sequence: CDR1 DFQATT, CDR2 SNEGSKA (reference sequence). CDR3 loop: CSATTGERNYNEQFF. Here the CDR3 DNA reads TGCAGTGCTACCACAGGGGAGAGAAACTACAATGAGCAGTTCTTC.

This clonotype has just a few counts. The V gene is TRBV28, the J gene TRBJ2-1; no clear D. The CDR3 has 12 residues. The ends were cut back, 4 bases at V and 10 bases at J, with 11 bases in the middle. CDR1 is MDHEN and CDR2 is SYDVKM in the germline V gene. CDR3 in amino acids: CASSSPRREQFF. DNA for the CDR3: TGTGCCAGCAGTTCCCCCCGCAGGGAGCAGTTCTTC.

The chain has TRBV13 and TRBJ1-1; D might be TRBD1 (5 bases). Per the germline V gene, CDR1 is PRHDT and CDR2 is FYEKMQ (reference sequence). Between the trimmed V and J ends, which lost 0 bases and 1 base, there was a span of 6 bases. CDR3 length: 14 residues. In DNA, the CDR3 is TGTGCCAGCAGCTTAGGGACAGAGAACACTGAAGCTTTCTTT. This sequence encodes CASSLGTENTEAFF.

Concerning this clonotype itself: This clone may be a read error of a much larger clone one base away. CDR3: CASRPEASYNEQFF. The CDR3 DNA is TGTGCCAGCAGGCCCGAGGCCTCCTACAATGAGCAGTTCTTC. The chain couples TRBV6-6 to TRBJ2-1, with D hard to call. This CDR3 comprises 14 residues. The germline V gene encodes CDR1 MNHNY and CDR2 SVGAGI (reference sequence). The V gene lost 6 bases and the J gene lost 0 bases, with 9 bases spanning the gap.

This clonotype was seen more than once but under ten times. A junction boundary mismatches the germline segment, possibly from a read error. The gene calls are TRBV9 and TRBJ2-1, with 8 bases fitting TRBD2. Germline V lookup: CDR1 SGDLS, CDR2 YYNGEE. The CDR3 contains 15 residues. CDR3 residues: CASSVDGRGFNEPFF. The CDR3 bases are TGTGCCAGCAGCGTAGACGGGAGGGGTTTTAATGAGCCGTTCTTC. Full variable domain (remainder filled in from reference TRBV9 and TRBJ2-1): DSGVTQTPKHLITATGQRVTLRCSPRSGDLSVYWYQQSLDQGLQFLIQYYNGEERAKGNILERFSAQQFPDLHSELNLSSLELGDSALYFCASSVDGRGFNEPFFGPGTRLTVL.

This clonotype was seen ten or more times. This chain uses TRBV20-1 with TRBJ2-5, with 8 positions matching TRBD2. The germline V gene has CDR1 DFQATT and CDR2 SNEGSKA (reference sequence). The CDR3 consists of 17 residues. V lost 6 bases, J lost 7 bases, and 22 bases stayed unmatched. The CDR3 region is CSATHPLLAAGGGTQYF. The CDR3 bases are TGCAGTGCCACCCATCCTCTTCTAGCGGCCGGGGGGGGGACCCAGTACTTC.

As concerns this clonotype: An end of the junction does not agree with germline; a read error may underlie this. The chain joins TRBV7-2 to TRBJ1-6; D is uncertain. This CDR3 has 12 residues. Germline V gene sequence: CDR1 SGHTA, CDR2 FQGNSA. This CDR3 reads CASRRNNSPLQF. The CDR3 nucleotides read TGTGCCAGCAGGCGGAACAATTCACCCCTCCAATTT.

The chain couples TRBV7-3 to TRBJ1-2, with TRBD1 identical over 7 bases. Germline CDR1 SGHTA, CDR2 FQGTGA. After removal of 7 bases from V and 4 bases from J, the junction contained 12 bases not matched to a gene. This CDR3 spans 15 amino acids. As DNA, the CDR3 is TGTGCCAGCACCCTGACAGGGTTTGGGTTCTATGGCTACACCTTC. This codes for CASTLTGFGFYGYTF. The variable domain in full, completed from reference TRBV7-3 and TRBJ1-2, reads GAGVSQTPSNKVTEKGKYVELRCDPISGHTALYWYRQSLGQGPEFLIYFQGTGAADDSGLPNDRFFAVRPEGSVSTLKIQRTERGDSAVYLCASTLTGFGFYGYTFGSGTRLTVV.

This clonotype was counted ten times or more. The chain couples TRBV11-1 to TRBJ2-1; weak D call: TRBD2 (6 bases). The length of the CDR3 is 12 residues. CDR1 and CDR2 (germline): SGHAT, FQDESV (reference sequence). V gave up 3 bases and J gave up 7 bases, with 7 bases separating them. The CDR3 DNA follows: TGTGCCAGCAGCTTTGGGGGGAATGAGCAGTTCTTC. This codes for CASSFGGNEQFF. Full variable domain (rest looked up from reference TRBV11-1 and TRBJ2-1): EAEVAQSPRYKITEKSQAVAFWCDPISGHATLYWYRQILGQGPELLVQFQDESVVDDSQLPKDRFSAERLKGVDSTLKIQPAELGDSAMYLCASSFGGNEQFFGPGTRLTVL.

This clonotype has ten or more counts. The chain employs TRBV7-2 and TRBJ2-1; either TRBD1 or TRBD2 may fit D (5 bases each). The CDR3 extends over 15 amino acids. The germline CDR1 and CDR2 sequences are SGHTA and FQGNSA. The V end was cut by 5 bases, the J end by 4 bases, with 15 bases between. DNA for the CDR3: TGTGCCAGCAGCCCCGGGGTCTGGGGGTACAATGAGCAGTTCTTC. Translating it yields CASSPGVWGYNEQFF.

Details on this clonotype: This is likely a read error, given that the CDR3 carries no conserved phenylalanine or tryptophan at its end. The DNA is omitted, as the CDR3 cannot be located on it reliably, and the CDR3 follows TCRdb's listing. The chain couples TRBV4-1 to TRBJ2-2; TRBD2 is taken as the D call from the table, unchecked against the DNA. Per germline, CDR1 MGHRA and CDR2 YSYEKL. The CDR3 is 16 amino acids in total, end residues counted. The CDR3 region is CASSHHLGGGTGELLL.

The chain has TRBV20-1 and TRBJ2-7, with 8 bases identical to TRBD1. The CDR3 runs 11 residues. Germline values: CDR1 DFQATT, CDR2 SNEGSKA (reference sequence). The V gene end was trimmed by 5 bases and the J gene end by 4 bases; junction bases not matched to a gene: 1. CDR3 DNA sequence: TGCAGTGCTCACAGGGGGTACGAGCAGTACTTC. Amino acids: CSAHRGYEQYF.

On this clonotype: Since a much larger clone is just one base distant, this may be a read error. This chain connects TRBV5-6 to TRBJ1-3; D gene ambiguous. Trimming left V 6 bases short and J 6 bases short, with 13 bases between. The CDR3 totals 13 residues. Germline-derived CDR1 and CDR2 are SGHDT and YYEEEE. CDR3 loop: CASNSQAANTIYF. The CDR3, as DNA: TGTGCCAGCAACTCCCAGGCGGCAAACACCATATATTTT.

This clonotype was picked up a small number of times. Given a much more abundant clone one base away, this may be a read error. Written as DNA, the CDR3 is TGTGCCAGCAGCTTCCCCGAGACTACCGGGGGCCACTACGAGCAGTACTTC. Protein product: CASSFPETTGGHYEQYF. This sequence joins TRBV11-2 and TRBJ2-7; D possibly matches TRBD1 or TRBD2 (6 bases each). The CDR3 consists of 17 residues. Germline assignment: CDR1 SGHAT and CDR2 FQNNGV. V was pared by 3 bases and J by 3 bases, with 21 bases between. The full variable domain, with the rest looked up from reference TRBV11-2 and TRBJ2-7, is EAGVAQSPRYKIIEKRQSVAFWCNPISGHATLYWYQQILGQGPKLLIQFQNNGVVDDSQLPKDRFSAERLKGVDSTLKIQPAKLEDSAVYLCASSFPETTGGHYEQYFGPGTRLTVT.

This clonotype occurred many times. The gene calls are TRBV10-3 and TRBJ2-3, with 11 bases that match TRBD2. Trimming cost V 8 bases and J 0 bases; bases outside gene matches: 4. Germline loops: CDR1 ENHRY, CDR2 SYGVKD. This CDR3 is built from 15 residues. The DNA for the CDR3 is TGTGCCATCGGCCGGACTAGCGGGAGCACAGATACGCAGTATTTT. Translating gives CAIGRTSGSTDTQYF.

As concerns this clonotype: It may be a read error: a sequence one base away is much more abundant. The chain has TRBV12-3 or TRBV12-4 and TRBJ2-5; TRBD1 matches at 9 bases. This CDR3 has 18 residues. CDR3 coding DNA: TGTGCCAGCAGAGGGGACAGGGTCGTCGTCCGGGACCAAGAGGCCCAGTACTTC. As protein: CASRGDRVVVRDQEAQYF.

At least ten counts were recorded for this clonotype. J is TRBJ1-2 and V is TRBV20-1; 9 bases match TRBD1. The V gene's germline CDR1 is DFQATT and CDR2 SNEGSKA (reference sequence). This CDR3 has 12 amino acids. CDR3 protein: CSSDRGLLGYTF. The CDR3 bases are TGCAGCTCGGACAGGGGACTATTGGGCTACACCTTC.

The chain carries TRBV7-2 and TRBJ1-5; the match to TRBD1 covers 7 bases. CDR3 length equals 14 residues. The V gene end was trimmed by 7 bases and the J gene end by 5 bases; junction bases not matched to a gene: 8. Looked up from germline, CDR1 is SGHTA and CDR2 is FQGNSA. The CDR3 region is CASMGTELDQPQHF. Written as DNA, the CDR3 is TGTGCCAGCATGGGGACAGAACTTGATCAGCCCCAGCATTTT.

A remark on this clonotype: This may come from a read error, since a much larger clone is one base off. The CDR3 DNA is TGCAGTGCGCAACCCGCGACAGGGTCGGCAAGTCAGCCCCAGCATTTT. Amino acid sequence: CSAQPATGSASQPQHF. The chain employs TRBV20-1 and TRBJ1-5; 7 bases line up with TRBD1. This CDR3 region has 16 residues. Unmatched junction bases numbered 17, after V lost 6 bases and J lost 6 bases. Germline CDR1 DFQATT, CDR2 SNEGSKA (reference sequence).

V gene TRBV25-1 combines with J gene TRBJ2-7; 8 nucleotides line up with TRBD1. CDR3 length: 15 residues. The germline gives CDR1 MGHDK, CDR2 SYGVNS. Losses at the gene ends were 4 bases for V and 0 bases for J; bases not matched to a gene: 5. The CDR3 coding sequence is TGTGCCAGCAGTGCGCAGGGGGCTATCTCCTACGAGCAGTACTTC. This translates into CASSAQGAISYEQYF.

This clonotype was observed a handful of times. This clone may be a read error of a much larger clone one base away. The gene calls are TRBV18 and TRBJ2-3, with D perhaps being TRBD1 or TRBD2 (5 bases each). The CDR3 runs 15 residues. The germline CDR1 and CDR2 sequences are KGHSH and LQKENI. The CDR3 here is CASPPLGDSTDTQYF. Here the CDR3 DNA reads TGTGCCAGCCCACCGCTGGGGGATAGCACAGATACGCAGTATTTT. Together with reference TRBV18 and TRBJ2-3, the CDR3 gives the full variable domain: NAGVMQNPRHLVRRRGQEARLRCSPMKGHSHVYWYRQLPEEGLKFMVYLQKENIIDESGMPKERFSAEFPKEGPSILRIQQVVRGDSAAYFCASPPLGDSTDTQYFGPGTRLTVL.